This T cell receptor (beta chain) derives from a study of shared clonotypes between healthy human individuals. Study-level background: CD4 naive and CD4 memory each took three plates per donor, while CD8 naive took two and CD8 memory one.

Profiling relied on immunoSEQ multiplex PCR, and the TCRdb table lists in-frame clones only, not all of them. The data show under 1,100,000 clones, under 80% seen once. Those who donated, Caucasian adults without exception, all lived in Nashville, Tennessee. Both subsets, CD45RA+ naive and CD45RA-negative memory, were split from the CD4+ cells. Per germline, CDR1 SEHNR and CDR2 FQNEAQ (reference sequence). CDR3 length: 18 amino acids. V dropped 2 bases and J dropped 0 bases, with 20 bases sitting between them. Sequenced sample: memory CD4+ T cells sorted from blood. Subset defined: CD45RA-negative fraction. This rearrangement joins TRBV7-9 to TRBJ2-7, with D perhaps given as TRBD1 or TRBD2 (6 bases each). The source is a young man in good health. DNA for the CDR3: TGTGCCAGCAGCTTAATTCAGTCTGGGGGGCCTTACTCCTACGAGCAGTACTTC. Its translation: CASSLIQSGGPYSYEQYF.